This T cell receptor beta chain emerged from a study of T cell responses to AZD1222 COVID-19 vaccine. Overall study results and limits: Nearly half of the spike-specific TCRs reportedly recognize variant regions that carry no mutations.

This clone was counted once. Its specificity is unknown. V was cut by 6 bases and J by 6 bases, with 10 bases left in between. The CDR3 length is 12 residues. Sequenced by immunoSEQ multiplex PCR; TCRdb stores in-frame clones only, minus some. Here the sample spans roughly 70,000 clones, over 80% being singletons. This chain joins TRBV12-3 or TRBV12-4 and TRBJ2-3; unclear D gene. The sample was peripheral blood, taken 28 days after the second dose of the MenACWY control vaccine. The TCR was taken from an adult who received the MenACWY meningococcal vaccine as a control. This chain's CDR3 is CASSKGGDTQYF. CDR3 bases: TGTGCCAGCAGCAAAGGTGGGGATACGCAGTATTTT.